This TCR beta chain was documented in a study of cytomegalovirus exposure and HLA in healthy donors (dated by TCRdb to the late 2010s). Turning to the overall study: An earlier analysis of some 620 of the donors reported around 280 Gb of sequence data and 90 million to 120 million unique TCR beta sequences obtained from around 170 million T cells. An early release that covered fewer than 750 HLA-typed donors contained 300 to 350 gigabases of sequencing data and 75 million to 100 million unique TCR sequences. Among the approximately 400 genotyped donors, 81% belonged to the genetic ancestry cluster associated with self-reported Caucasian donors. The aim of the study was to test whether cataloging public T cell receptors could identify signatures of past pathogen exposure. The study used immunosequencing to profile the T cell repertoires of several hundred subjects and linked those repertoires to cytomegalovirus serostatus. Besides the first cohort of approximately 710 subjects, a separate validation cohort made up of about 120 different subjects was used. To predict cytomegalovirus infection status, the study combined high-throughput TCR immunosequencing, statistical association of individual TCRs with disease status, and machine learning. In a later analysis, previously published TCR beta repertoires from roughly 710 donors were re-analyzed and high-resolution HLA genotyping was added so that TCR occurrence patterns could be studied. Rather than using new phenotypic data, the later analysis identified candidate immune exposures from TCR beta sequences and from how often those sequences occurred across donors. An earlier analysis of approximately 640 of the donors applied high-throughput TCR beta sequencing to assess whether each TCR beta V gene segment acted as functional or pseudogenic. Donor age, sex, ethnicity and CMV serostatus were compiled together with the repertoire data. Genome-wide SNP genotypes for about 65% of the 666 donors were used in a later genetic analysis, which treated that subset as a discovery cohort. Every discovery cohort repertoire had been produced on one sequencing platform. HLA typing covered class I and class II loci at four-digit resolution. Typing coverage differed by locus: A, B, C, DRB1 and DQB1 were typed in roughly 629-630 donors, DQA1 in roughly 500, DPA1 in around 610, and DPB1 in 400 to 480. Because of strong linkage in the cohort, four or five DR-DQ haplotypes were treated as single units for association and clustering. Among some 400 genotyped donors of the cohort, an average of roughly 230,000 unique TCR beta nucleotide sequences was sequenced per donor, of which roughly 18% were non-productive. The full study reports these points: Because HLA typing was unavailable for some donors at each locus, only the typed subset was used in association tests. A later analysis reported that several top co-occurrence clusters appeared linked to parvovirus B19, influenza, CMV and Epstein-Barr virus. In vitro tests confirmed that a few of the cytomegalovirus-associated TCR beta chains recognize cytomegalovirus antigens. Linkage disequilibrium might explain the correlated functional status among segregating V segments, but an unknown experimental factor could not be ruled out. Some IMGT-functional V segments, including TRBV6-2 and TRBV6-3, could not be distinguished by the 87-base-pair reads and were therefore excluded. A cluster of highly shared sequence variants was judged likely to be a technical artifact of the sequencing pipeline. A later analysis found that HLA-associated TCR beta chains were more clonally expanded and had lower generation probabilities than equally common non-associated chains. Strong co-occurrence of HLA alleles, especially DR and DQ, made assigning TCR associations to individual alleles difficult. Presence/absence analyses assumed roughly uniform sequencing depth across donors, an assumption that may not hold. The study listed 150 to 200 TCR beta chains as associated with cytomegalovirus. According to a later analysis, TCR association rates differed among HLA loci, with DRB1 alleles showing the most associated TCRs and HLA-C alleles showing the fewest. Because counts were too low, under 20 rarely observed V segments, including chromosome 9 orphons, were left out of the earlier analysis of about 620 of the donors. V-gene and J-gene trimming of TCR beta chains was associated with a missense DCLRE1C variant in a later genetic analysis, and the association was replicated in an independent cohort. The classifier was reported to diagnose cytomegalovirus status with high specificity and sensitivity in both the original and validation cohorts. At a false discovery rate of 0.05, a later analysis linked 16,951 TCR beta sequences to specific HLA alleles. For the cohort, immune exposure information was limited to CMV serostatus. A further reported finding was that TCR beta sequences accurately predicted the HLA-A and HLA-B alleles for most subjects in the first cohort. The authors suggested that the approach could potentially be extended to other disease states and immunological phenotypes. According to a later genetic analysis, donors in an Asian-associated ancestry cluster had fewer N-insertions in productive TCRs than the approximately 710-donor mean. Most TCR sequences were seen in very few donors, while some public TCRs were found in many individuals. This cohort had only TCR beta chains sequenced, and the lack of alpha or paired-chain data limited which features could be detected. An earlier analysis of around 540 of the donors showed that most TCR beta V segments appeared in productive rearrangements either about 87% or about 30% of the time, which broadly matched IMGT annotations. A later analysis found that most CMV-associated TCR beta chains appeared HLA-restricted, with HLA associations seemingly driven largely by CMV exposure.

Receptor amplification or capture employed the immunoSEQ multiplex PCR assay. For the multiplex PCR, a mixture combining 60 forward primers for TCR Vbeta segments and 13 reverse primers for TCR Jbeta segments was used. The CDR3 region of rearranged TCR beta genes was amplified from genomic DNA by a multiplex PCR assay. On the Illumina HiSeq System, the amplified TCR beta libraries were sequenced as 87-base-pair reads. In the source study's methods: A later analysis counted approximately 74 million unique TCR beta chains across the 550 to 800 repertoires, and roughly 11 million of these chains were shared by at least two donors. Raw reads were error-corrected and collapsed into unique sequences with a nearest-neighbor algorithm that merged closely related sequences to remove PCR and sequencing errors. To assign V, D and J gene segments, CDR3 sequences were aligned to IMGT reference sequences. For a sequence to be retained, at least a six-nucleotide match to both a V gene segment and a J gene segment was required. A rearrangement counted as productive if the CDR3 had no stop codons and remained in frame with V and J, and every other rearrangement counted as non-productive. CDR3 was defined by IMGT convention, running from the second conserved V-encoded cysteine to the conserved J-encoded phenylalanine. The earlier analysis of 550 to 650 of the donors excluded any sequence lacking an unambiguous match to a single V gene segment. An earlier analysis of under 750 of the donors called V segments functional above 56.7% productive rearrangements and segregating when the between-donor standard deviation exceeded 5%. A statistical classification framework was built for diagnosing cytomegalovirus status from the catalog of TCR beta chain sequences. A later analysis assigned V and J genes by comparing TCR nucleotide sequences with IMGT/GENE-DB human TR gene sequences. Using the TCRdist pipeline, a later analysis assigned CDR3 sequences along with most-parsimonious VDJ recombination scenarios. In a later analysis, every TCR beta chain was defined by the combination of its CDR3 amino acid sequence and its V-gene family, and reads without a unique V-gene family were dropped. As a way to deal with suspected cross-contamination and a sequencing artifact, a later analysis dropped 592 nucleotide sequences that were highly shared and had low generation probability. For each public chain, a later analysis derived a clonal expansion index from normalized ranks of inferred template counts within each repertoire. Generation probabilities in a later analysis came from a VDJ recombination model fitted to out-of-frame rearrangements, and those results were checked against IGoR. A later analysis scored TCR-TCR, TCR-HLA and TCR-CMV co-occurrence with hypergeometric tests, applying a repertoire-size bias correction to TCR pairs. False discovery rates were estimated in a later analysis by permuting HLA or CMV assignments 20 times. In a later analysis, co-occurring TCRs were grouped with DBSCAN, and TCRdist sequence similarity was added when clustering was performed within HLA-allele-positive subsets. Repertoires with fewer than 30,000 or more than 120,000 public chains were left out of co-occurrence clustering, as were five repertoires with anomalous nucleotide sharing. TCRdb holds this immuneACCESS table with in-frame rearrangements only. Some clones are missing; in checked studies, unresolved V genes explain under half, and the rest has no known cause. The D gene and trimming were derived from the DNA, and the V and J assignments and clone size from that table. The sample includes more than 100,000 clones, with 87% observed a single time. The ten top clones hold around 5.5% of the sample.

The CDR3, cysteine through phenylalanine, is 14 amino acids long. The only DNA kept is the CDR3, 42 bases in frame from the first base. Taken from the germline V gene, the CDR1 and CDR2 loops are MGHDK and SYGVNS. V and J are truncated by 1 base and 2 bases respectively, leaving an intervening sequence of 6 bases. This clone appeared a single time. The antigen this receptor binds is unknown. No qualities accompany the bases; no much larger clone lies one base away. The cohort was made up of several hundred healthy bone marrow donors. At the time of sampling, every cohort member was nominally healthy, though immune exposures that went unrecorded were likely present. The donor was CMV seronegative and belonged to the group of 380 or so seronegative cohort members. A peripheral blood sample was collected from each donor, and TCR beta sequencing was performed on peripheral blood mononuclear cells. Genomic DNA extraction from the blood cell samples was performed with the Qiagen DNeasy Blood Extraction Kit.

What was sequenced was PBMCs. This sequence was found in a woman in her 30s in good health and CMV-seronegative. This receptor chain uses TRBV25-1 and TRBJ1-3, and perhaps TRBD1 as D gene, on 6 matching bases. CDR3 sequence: CASSESGAGNTIYF. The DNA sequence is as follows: TGTGCCAGCAGTGAATCAGGGGCTGGAAACACCATATATTTT.